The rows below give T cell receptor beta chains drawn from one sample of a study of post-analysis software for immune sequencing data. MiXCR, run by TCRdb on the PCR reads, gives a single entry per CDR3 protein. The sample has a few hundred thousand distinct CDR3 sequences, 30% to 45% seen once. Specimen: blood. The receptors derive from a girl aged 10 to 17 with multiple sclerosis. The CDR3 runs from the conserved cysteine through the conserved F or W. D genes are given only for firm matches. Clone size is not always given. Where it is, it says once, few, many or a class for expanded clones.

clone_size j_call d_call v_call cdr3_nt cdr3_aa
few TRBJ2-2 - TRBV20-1 TGCAGTGCGGTAGCGGAAGCCGGGGAGCTGTTTTTT CSAVAEAGELFF
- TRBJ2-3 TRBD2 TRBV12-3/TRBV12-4 TGTGCCAGCAGTTTAAGCGGGGGGCGCACAGATGTGCAGTATTTT CASSLSGGRTDVQYF
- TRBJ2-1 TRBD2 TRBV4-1 TGCGCCAGCAGCCAGGGGGCCGGGAGCGGGGGTACTTACAATGAGCAGTTCTTC CASSQGAGSGGTYNEQFF
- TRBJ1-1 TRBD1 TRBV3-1 TGTGCCAGCAGCGACGGACAGGGGAGCACTGAAGCTTTCTTT CASSDGQGSTEAFF
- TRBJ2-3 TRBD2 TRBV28 TGTGCCAGCAGATTTACCGGGACTATCGGGACCACAGATACGCAGTATTTT CASRFTGTIGTTDTQYF
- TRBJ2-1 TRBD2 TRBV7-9 TGTGCCAGCAGCTCCGGGCGGGGGGGCCTCCAGAGCTCCTACAATGAGCAGTTCTTC CASSSGRGGLQSSYNEQFF
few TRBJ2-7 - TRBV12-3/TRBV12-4 TGTGCCAGCACCCTGGGGGTCGAGCAGTACTTC CASTLGVEQYF
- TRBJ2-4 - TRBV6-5 TGTGCCAGCAGTTCCTCCTCGGTAGGGGGGATGGGCAAAAACATTCAGTACTTC CASSSSSVGGMGKNIQYF
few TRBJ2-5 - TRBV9 TGTGCCAGCAGCGTAGAAAGTCTAGGAGAGACCCAGTACTTC CASSVESLGETQYF
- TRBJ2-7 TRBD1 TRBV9 TGTGCCAGCAGCGTAGAGGGACAGGGCTACGAGCAGTACTTC CASSVEGQGYEQYF
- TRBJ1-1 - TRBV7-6 TGTGCCAGCAGCTTAGACGAGAGGACTGAAGCTTTCTTT CASSLDERTEAFF
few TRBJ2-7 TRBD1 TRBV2 TGTGCCAGCACGGGACAGGACTACGAGCAGTACTTC CASTGQDYEQYF
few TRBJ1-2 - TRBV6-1 TGTGCCAGCAGTGAAGTGGCCAGGCCCCATGGCTACACCTTC CASSEVARPHGYTF
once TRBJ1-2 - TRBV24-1 TGTGCCACGCCGGGACCCTCAACTAACTATGGCTACACCTTC CATPGPSTNYGYTF
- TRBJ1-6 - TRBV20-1 TGCAGTGCTAGAGATATGGCCCCGGACGCACCCCTCCACTTT CSARDMAPDAPLHF
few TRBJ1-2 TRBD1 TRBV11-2 TGTGCCAGCAGCTTAGATCCCACGGACAGGGGAGTTATCTATGGCTACACCTTC CASSLDPTDRGVIYGYTF
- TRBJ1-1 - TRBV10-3 TGTGCCATCATCGGATTGGGGGGCACTGAAGCTTTCTTT CAIIGLGGTEAFF
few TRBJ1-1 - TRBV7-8 TGTGCCAGCAGCAGGGGATTAGGACAGAACACTGAAGCTTTCTTT CASSRGLGQNTEAFF
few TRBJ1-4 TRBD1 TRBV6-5 TGTGCCAGCAGTTCCCTATCTGGACAGGGGGCCCTCTCCTATGAAAAACTGTTTTTT CASSSLSGQGALSYEKLFF
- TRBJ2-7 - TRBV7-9 TGTGCCGGCAGCTTAGGAGCTCTCTCCTACGAGCAGTACTTC CAGSLGALSYEQYF
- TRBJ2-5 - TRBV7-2 TGTGCCAGCAGCACTGCAGCGGTCCCATGGACCCAGTACTTC CASSTAAVPWTQYF
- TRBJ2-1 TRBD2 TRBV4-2 TGTGCCAGCAGCCAAGAATGGGCGGGGGGGCTAAATGAGCAGTTCTTC CASSQEWAGGLNEQFF